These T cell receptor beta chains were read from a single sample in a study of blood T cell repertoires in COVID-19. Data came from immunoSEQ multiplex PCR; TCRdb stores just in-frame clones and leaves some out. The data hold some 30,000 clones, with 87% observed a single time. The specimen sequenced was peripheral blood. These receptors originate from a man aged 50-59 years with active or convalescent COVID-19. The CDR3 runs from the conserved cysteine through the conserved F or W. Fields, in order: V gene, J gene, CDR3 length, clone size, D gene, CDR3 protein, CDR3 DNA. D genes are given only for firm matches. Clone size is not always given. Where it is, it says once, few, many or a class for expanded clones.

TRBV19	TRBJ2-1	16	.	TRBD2	CASSPTWASGSYEQFF	TGTGCCAGTAGCCCAACTTGGGCTAGCGGGAGCTATGAGCAGTTCTTC
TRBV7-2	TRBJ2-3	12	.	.	CASSLSLDTQYF	TGTGCCAGCAGCTTATCTCTAGATACGCAGTATTTT
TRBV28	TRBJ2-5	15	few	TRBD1	CASSFHGDRGETQYF	TGTGCCAGCAGTTTCCACGGGGACAGGGGAGAGACCCAGTACTTC
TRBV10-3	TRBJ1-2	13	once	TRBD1	CAISLDRPYGYTF	TGTGCCATCAGCTTGGACAGGCCCTATGGCTACACCTTC
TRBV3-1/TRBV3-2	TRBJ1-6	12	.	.	CASTGGIGPLHF	TGTGCCAGCACCGGTGGCATCGGGCCCCTCCACTTT
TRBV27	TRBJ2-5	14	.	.	CASRWAGAKETQYF	TGTGCCAGCAGATGGGCAGGGGCTAAGGAGACCCAGTACTTC
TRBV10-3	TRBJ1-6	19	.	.	CAITHRGAGLLSYNSPLHF	TGTGCCATCACCCACCGGGGGGCAGGCCTTCTCTCCTATAATTCACCCCTCCACTTT
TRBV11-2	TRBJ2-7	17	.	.	CASSLDRTRSLPYEQYF	TGTGCCAGCAGCTTAGATCGCACTAGATCCCTACCCTACGAGCAGTACTTC
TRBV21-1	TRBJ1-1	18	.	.	CASSSKSMTRPRNTEAFF	TGTGCCAGCAGCAGTAAATCAATGACTCGCCCGCGGAACACTGAAGCTTTCTTT
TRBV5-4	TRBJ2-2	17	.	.	CASSLGGGGSRTGELFF	TGTGCCAGCAGCTTGGGCGGGGGCGGGAGTCGAACCGGGGAGCTGTTTTTT
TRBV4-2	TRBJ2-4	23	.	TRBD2	CASSQVIFVPGTSGSLAKNIQYF	TGTGCCAGCAGCCAAGTTATTTTTGTCCCCGGGACTAGCGGGAGTTTAGCCAAAAACATTCAGTACTTC
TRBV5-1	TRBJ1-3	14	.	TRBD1	CASSVGTGGNTIYF	TGCGCCAGCAGCGTAGGGACAGGGGGAAACACCATATATTTT